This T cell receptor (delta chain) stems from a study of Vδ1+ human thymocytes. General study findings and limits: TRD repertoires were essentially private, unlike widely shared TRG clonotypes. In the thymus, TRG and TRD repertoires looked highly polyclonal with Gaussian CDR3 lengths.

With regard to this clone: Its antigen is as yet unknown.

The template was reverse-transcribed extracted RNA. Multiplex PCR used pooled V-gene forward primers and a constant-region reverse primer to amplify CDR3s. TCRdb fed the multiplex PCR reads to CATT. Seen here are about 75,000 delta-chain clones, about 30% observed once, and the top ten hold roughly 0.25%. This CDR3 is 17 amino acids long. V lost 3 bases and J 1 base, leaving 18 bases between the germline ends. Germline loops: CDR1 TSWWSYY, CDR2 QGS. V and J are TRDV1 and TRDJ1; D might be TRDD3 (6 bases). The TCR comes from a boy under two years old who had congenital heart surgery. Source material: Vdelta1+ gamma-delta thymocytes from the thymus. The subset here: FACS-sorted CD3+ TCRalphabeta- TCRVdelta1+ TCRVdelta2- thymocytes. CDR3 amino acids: CALGESAWGHLTDKLIF. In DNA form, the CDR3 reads TGTGCTCTTGGGGAGTCAGCCTGGGGACACCTCACCGATAAACTCATCTTT.